Presented here are 24 T cell receptor beta chains from one specimen sequenced in a study of beta chain features in type 1 diabetes. Since all of the isolated RNA was reverse transcribed, expressed TCRB transcripts were what got sequenced. Clones were read by immunoSEQ multiplex PCR, and TCRdb kept only the in-frame ones, dropping some. Among 300,000 to 350,000 clones listed, around a fifth were seen once. Sequencing was done on a sample of naive CD4+ T cells from blood. The receptor source for this set is a young woman in good health.

Only one count was recorded for this clone. The genes are TRBV28 and TRBJ2-7, with TRBD2 matching over 13 bases. V dropped 5 bases and J dropped 7; count of bases not matched to a gene: 8. The germline gives CDR1 MDHEN, CDR2 SYDVKM. The CDR3 totals 15 residues. The CDR3, as DNA: TGTGCCAGCAGTGCGCCGGGACTAGCGGGGATAGAGCAGTACTTC. It yields the protein CASSAPGLAGIEQYF.

This clone was detected only a few times. This chain joins TRBV4-1 and TRBJ2-5; 8 bases match TRBD2. CDR1 MGHRA and CDR2 YSYEKL come from the germline V gene. V was pared by 0 bases and J by 1 base, with 4 bases of the junction left unmatched. The CDR3 has 16 amino acids. CDR3 amino acids: CASSQEAGVLQETQYF. CDR3 coding DNA: TGCGCCAGCAGCCAAGAAGCGGGAGTCCTCCAAGAGACCCAGTACTTC.

A few counts support this clone. This rearrangement joins TRBV2 to TRBJ2-7; 14 bases are a match to TRBD2. The trim removed 6 bases at V and 2 bases at J, leaving 3 bases unmatched. Germline V gene sequence: CDR1 SNHLY, CDR2 FYNNEI. CDR3 length: 15 amino acids. CDR3 region: CASSATSGGAYEQYF. The CDR3 DNA is TGTGCCAGCAGCGCGACTAGCGGGGGGGCCTACGAGCAGTACTTC.

In its sample, this clone was seen a few times. The chain couples TRBV11-1 to TRBJ2-7, with 11 bases aligning to TRBD1. The CDR3 has 14 residues. V gave up 8 bases and J gave up 1 base; unmatched junction bases: 4. CDR1 and CDR2 from the germline V gene are SGHAT and FQDESV (reference sequence). The CDR3 reads CASSGTGGSYEQYF. CDR3 nucleotide sequence: TGTGCCAGCTCCGGGACAGGGGGTTCCTACGAGCAGTACTTC.

The table lists this clone with a few counts. V gene TRBV10-3 combines with J gene TRBJ2-3; a weak D match, TRBD2 (5 bases). The CDR3 consists of 15 residues. The V gene's germline CDR1 is ENHRY and CDR2 SYGVKD. V was cut by 2 bases and J by 2 bases, with 11 bases left in between. The DNA for the CDR3 is TGTGCCATCAGTGAGGGGAGACCCTCCACAGATACGCAGTATTTT. Amino acids: CAISEGRPSTDTQYF.

This clone was observed a handful of times. The DNA of the CDR3 is TGTGCCAGTAGTGAGGGTCCCTGGGGGGAGCTGTTTTTT. This codes for CASSEGPWGELFF. The rearrangement uses TRBV19 and TRBJ2-2; maybe TRBD2 (5 bases). This CDR3 is built from 13 residues. With 5 bases removed from V and 8 bases from J, the gap between germline ends came to 12 bases. Germline V lookup: CDR1 LNHDA, CDR2 SQIVND (reference sequence).

The genes are TRBV5-4 and TRBJ2-3; 8 bases match TRBD1. J was trimmed by 3 bases and V by 3 bases; bases with no gene match: 6. Germline loops: CDR1 SGHNT, CDR2 YYREEE (reference sequence). The CDR3 length is 15 residues. The CDR3 spells CASSWGQAPTDTQYF. The CDR3, as DNA: TGTGCCAGCAGCTGGGGACAGGCTCCGACAGATACGCAGTATTTT.

This clone was seen a single time. The same CDR3 also results from other DNA sequences found in this sample. The chain carries TRBV18 and TRBJ1-1; 7 nucleotides align to TRBD1. Germline V CDR1 and CDR2: KGHSH, LQKENI. The ends lost 5 bases at V and 1 base at J; junction bases unmatched: 1. The CDR3 runs 13 residues. This CDR3 reads CASSTGENTEAFF. In nucleotides, the CDR3 is TGTGCCAGCTCAACAGGGGAGAACACTGAAGCTTTCTTT.

This clone was counted between two and nine times. The genes are TRBV30 and TRBJ2-7; no clear D gene. CDR1 and CDR2 from the germline V gene are GTSNPN and SVGIG (reference sequence). Trimming took off 0 bases at V and 2 bases at J, with 8 bases between the two ends. This CDR3 has 13 residues. CDR3 region: CAWSVLTAYEQYF. CDR3 in DNA: TGTGCCTGGAGTGTACTAACGGCCTACGAGCAGTACTTC.

The CDR3, as DNA: TGTGCCAGCAGCGTAGCGGGCGGGGTGGAGGATACGCAGTATTTT. Its translation is CASSVAGGVEDTQYF. The chain combines TRBV9 with TRBJ2-3; weak D call: TRBD2 (6 bases). Germline V CDR1 and CDR2: SGDLS, YYNGEE. This CDR3 spans 15 amino acids. The V and J ends lost 0 bases and 6 bases respectively, with 14 bases between them.

The chain combines TRBV7-9 with TRBJ2-3; the match to TRBD2 covers 7 bases. This CDR3 has 15 amino acids. CDR1 and CDR2 (germline): SEHNR, FQNEAQ (reference sequence). V gave up 5 bases and J gave up 9 bases; unmatched junction bases: 14. This CDR3 is CASSPRGRAQITQYF. The CDR3, as DNA: TGTGCCAGCAGCCCCAGAGGGAGGGCTCAGATAACGCAGTATTTT.

There are a few counts of this clone. The rearrangement joins TRBV7-9 to TRBJ2-6; TRBD2 might be the D (5 bases). Germline V gives CDR1 SEHNR, CDR2 FQNEAQ (reference sequence). The ends were cut back, 5 bases at V and 4 bases at J, with 12 bases in the middle. The CDR3 is 15 residues long. The CDR3 DNA reads TGTGCCAGCAGCCTGAGAGGGCCCGGGGCCAACGTCCTGACTTTC. Residues: CASSLRGPGANVLTF.

A few counts support this clone. At the DNA level, this CDR3 is encoded by other sequences in the same sample as well. The genes are TRBV30 and TRBJ1-2; TRBD1 might be the D (6 bases). There are 16 residues in the CDR3. With 4 bases removed from V and 4 bases from J, the gap between germline ends came to 22 bases. Germline V gene data show CDR1 as GTSNPN and CDR2 as SVGIG (reference sequence). The CDR3 sequence: CAWIVLRGRAGYGYTF. The CDR3 nucleotides are TGTGCCTGGATCGTTCTCAGGGGAAGGGCTGGCTATGGCTACACCTTC.

The CDR3 DNA reads TGCGCCAGCAGCCTCTCACAGGGGTTGGCTTTCTTT. Translated: CASSLSQGLAFF. This chain uses TRBV5-1 with TRBJ1-1; 7 positions match TRBD1. Germline V CDR1 and CDR2: SGHRS, YFSETQ. The V segment lost 4 bases and the J segment 11 bases; nucleotides outside the gene matches: 8. The CDR3 covers 12 residues.

CDR3 nucleotides: TGTGCCAGCAGGCTTAATCAGGGGGAGCAGTACTTC. Residues: CASRLNQGEQYF. The chain combines TRBV28 with TRBJ2-7; D may be TRBD1 (6 bases). CDR3 size: 12 residues. V lost 6 bases and J 7 bases, leaving 13 bases between the germline ends. Per the germline V gene, CDR1 is MDHEN and CDR2 is SYDVKM. The complete variable domain, with remaining parts taken from reference TRBV28 and TRBJ2-7, reads DVKVTQSSRYLVKRTGEKVFLECVQDMDHENMFWYRQDPGLGLRLIYFSYDVKMKEKGDIPEGYSVSREKKERFSLILESASTNQTSMYLCASRLNQGEQYFGPGTRLTVT.

The rearrangement joins TRBV4-1 to TRBJ2-2; D gene uncertain. Trimming cost V 6 bases and J 2 bases, with 16 bases left between them. CDR1 and CDR2 from the germline V gene are MGHRA and YSYEKL. The CDR3 length is 16 residues. CDR3 loop: CASRPQRGVNTGELFF. The CDR3 DNA reads TGCGCCAGCAGACCTCAAAGAGGAGTTAACACCGGGGAGCTGTTTTTT.

This clone was detected only a few times. This sample also contains other DNA sequences that code for the same CDR3. V is TRBV9 and J is TRBJ2-3, with 9 bases fitting TRBD2. The CDR3 totals 14 residues. V dropped 2 bases and J dropped 3; count of bases not matched to a gene: 1. The germline gives CDR1 SGDLS, CDR2 YYNGEE. This chain's CDR3 is CASSVSGSTDTQYF. In DNA form, the CDR3 reads TGTGCCAGCAGCGTTAGCGGGAGTACAGATACGCAGTATTTT. The full variable domain, in which reference TRBV9 and TRBJ2-3 provide the parts outside the CDR3, is DSGVTQTPKHLITATGQRVTLRCSPRSGDLSVYWYQQSLDQGLQFLIQYYNGEERAKGNILERFSAQQFPDLHSELNLSSLELGDSALYFCASSVSGSTDTQYFGPGTRLTVL.

This chain joins TRBV13 and TRBJ2-1; a possible D gene is TRBD2 (5 bases). The CDR3 is made up of 12 amino acids. CDR1 PRHDT and CDR2 FYEKMQ come from the germline V gene (reference sequence). Trimming removed 9 bases at V and 6 bases at J, with 12 bases between. The CDR3 spells CASTIRGNEQFF. In nucleotides, the CDR3 is TGTGCCAGTACTATACGGGGCAATGAGCAGTTCTTC.

This chain joins TRBV9 and TRBJ2-1, with D possibly matching TRBD2 (6 bases). Trimming removed 3 bases at V and 0 bases at J, with 13 bases between. CDR3 size: 16 residues. Germline values: CDR1 SGDLS, CDR2 YYNGEE. Here the CDR3 reads CASSESPGSSYNEQFF. CDR3 in DNA: TGTGCCAGCAGCGAGAGTCCCGGGAGCTCCTACAATGAGCAGTTCTTC.

This CDR3 is CASSLGDREYEQYF. CDR3 coding DNA: TGCGCCAGCAGCTTGGGGGACAGGGAGTACGAGCAGTACTTC. The V gene is TRBV5-1, the J gene TRBJ2-7, with TRBD1 matching 9 bases. CDR1 is SGHRS and CDR2 is YFSETQ in the germline V gene. There are 14 residues in the CDR3. With V trimmed by 0 bases and J by 4 bases, 2 bases remained unmatched.

This clone occurred a few times. The chain uses TRBV7-6 and TRBJ2-4, with a possible D match to TRBD1 (6 bases). V dropped 5 bases and J dropped 8 bases, with 19 bases sitting between them. CDR1 SGHVS and CDR2 FNYEAQ come from the germline V gene. This CDR3 contains 15 residues. CDR3 amino acids: CASSPFGTLSDIQYF. DNA of the CDR3: TGTGCCAGCAGCCCCTTCGGGACACTGAGCGACATTCAGTACTTC.

The sample holds a few counts of this clone. This sequence joins TRBV4-2 and TRBJ2-3; 8 bases map to TRBD2. This CDR3 region has 16 residues. In germline, CDR1 is LGHNA, CDR2 YNFKEQ. The J segment lost 5 bases and the V segment lost 0 bases, leaving 7 bases of the junction unmatched. The CDR3 DNA reads as TGTGCCAGCAGCCAAGATGGCGGGGGGCAAAGAGATACGCAGTATTTT. The encoded protein is CASSQDGGGQRDTQYF.

This clone turned up a few times. CDR3 coding DNA: TGCAGCGTTGAATTTGTTGGACAGGGGGCCCATGAGCAGTTCTTC. Encoded protein: CSVEFVGQGAHEQFF. The chain carries TRBV29-1 and TRBJ2-1; 11 bases fit TRBD1. This CDR3 contains 15 residues. With 2 bases clipped from V and 8 bases from J, the junction kept 8 bases outside the gene matches. From germline, CDR1 is SQVTM and CDR2 ANQGSEA.

This clone turned up a few times. The genes are TRBV7-3 and TRBJ1-1; D call uncertain. V was clipped by 6 bases and J by 1 base, with 6 bases between them. This CDR3 has 12 amino acids. Germline loops: CDR1 SGHTA, CDR2 FQGTGA. The CDR3 nucleotides read TGTGCCAGCAGTTTCAGGAACACTGAAGCTTTCTTT. Translated: CASSFRNTEAFF.